This entry is about one T cell receptor beta chain. The antigen it recognizes is unknown. No base quality values were provided; no much bigger clone lies one nucleotide off. At one collaborating source in Seattle, patients were enrolled during active infection and were followed longitudinally through the course of disease. Each collaborating institution followed its own protocols to collect whole blood in K2EDTA tubes. For TCRbeta analysis, collaborators shipped samples in one of three forms: frozen whole blood, isolated PBMCs, or DNA extracted from either of those sample types. The cysteine opens and the phenylalanine closes a CDR3 of 13 amino acids. Of the read, only the CDR3 DNA is kept; its 39 bases are in frame from base 1. From a lookup of the germline V gene, CDR1 and CDR2 are SGHTA and FQGNSA. V loses 6 bases of germline sequence and J loses 0 bases, and the interval between the two ends is 8 bases.

This sample stems from a study of blood T cell repertoires in COVID-19 (dated by TCRdb to the early 2020s). For context, the study as a whole: Samples covering the acute and convalescent phases of COVID-19 were provided by collaborators in the United States, Italy and Spain. The material from the prospective study consisted of cDNA or gDNA derived from T cells, B-cell-depleted T cells, or PBMCs. The dataset comprised deeply sampled blood TCRbeta repertoires from subjects exposed to, actively infected with, or recovered from COVID-19. The repertoires were released in a freely available public database intended as a resource for research on the immune response to SARS-CoV-2. The samples were drawn from two sources: the first 160 participants of the ongoing ImmuneRACE study, and 1,254 subjects contributed by 6 global collaborators. The sample metadata nearly always contained a de-identified subject ID, COVID-19 status, age in years and sex. Where HLA class I and class II types were available, the types were taken from metadata supplied by the sample provider, not from assay-based typing.

TCRbeta CDR3 regions were amplified from genomic DNA by means of the immunoSEQ Assay, a bias-controlled multiplex PCR. Per the authors' processing: Within the assay, amplification of reference gene primers was used to estimate how many nucleated cells each sample contained. Sequence reads were collapsed and filtered to measure the absolute abundance of every unique TCRbeta CDR3 rearrangement. For each sample, productive Simpson clonality was calculated by taking the square root of Simpson's diversity index across productive rearrangements. In TCRdb, the immuneACCESS table is reduced to in-frame sequences with V and J assigned. These tables do not hold every clone; where another copy was compared, an unresolved V gene accounts for under half, and the others remain unexplained. From that table come the V and J calls and clone size; the DNA was used to work out D and trimming. The table for this sample lists 180,000 or so clones; 84% of them were counted only once. The ten largest clonotypes hold about 14% of the sample.

The investigation overall reported the following: The quantity of clinical and demographic metadata differed by source and by participant and was supplied without curation.

This clonotype originated in an older woman with COVID-19, enrolled during active disease. This sequence uses TRBV7-2 and TRBJ1-1, with the D gene uncertain. Sequencing was done on a sample of peripheral blood. The CDR3 region has the sequence CASRGEMNTEAFF. In nucleotides, the sequence is TGTGCCAGCAGGGGAGAAATGAACACTGAAGCTTTCTTT.